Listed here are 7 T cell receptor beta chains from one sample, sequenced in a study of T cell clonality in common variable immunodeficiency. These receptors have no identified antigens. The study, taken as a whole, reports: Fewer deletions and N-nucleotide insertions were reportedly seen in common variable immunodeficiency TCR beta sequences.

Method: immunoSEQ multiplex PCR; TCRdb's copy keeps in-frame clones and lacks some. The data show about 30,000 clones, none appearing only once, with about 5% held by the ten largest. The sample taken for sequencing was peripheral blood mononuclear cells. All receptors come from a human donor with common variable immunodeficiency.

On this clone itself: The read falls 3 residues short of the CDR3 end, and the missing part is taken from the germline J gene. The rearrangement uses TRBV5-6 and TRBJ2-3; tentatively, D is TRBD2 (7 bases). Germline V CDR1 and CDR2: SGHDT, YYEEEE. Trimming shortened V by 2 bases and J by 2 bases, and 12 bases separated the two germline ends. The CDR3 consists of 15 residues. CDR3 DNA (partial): TGTGCCAGCAGCTTTTGGGGGGGACACACAGATACG. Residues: CASSFWGGHTDT. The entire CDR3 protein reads CASSFWGGHTDTQYF.

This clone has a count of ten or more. Partial CDR3 DNA: TGCGCCAGCAGCGGGTCGGGGGGCGAG. This gives the protein CASSGSGGE. The full CDR3 is CASSGSGGEQYF. The chain couples TRBV5-1 to TRBJ2-7; 7 nucleotides match TRBD2. The CDR3 goes on 3 residues after the read ends, and that part is filled in from the germline J gene. V trimming: 4 bases; J trimming: 6 bases; junction bases outside the gene matches: 4. The CDR3 has 12 residues. Germline-derived CDR1 and CDR2 are SGHRS and YFSETQ.

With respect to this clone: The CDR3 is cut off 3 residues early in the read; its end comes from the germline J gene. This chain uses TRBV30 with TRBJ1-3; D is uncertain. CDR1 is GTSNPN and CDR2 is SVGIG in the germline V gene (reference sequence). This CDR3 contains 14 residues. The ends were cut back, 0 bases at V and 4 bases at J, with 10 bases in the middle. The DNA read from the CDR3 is TGTGCCTGGAGTGTGAGGGCAATGGGAAACACC. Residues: CAWSVRAMGNT. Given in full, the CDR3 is CAWSVRAMGNTIYF.

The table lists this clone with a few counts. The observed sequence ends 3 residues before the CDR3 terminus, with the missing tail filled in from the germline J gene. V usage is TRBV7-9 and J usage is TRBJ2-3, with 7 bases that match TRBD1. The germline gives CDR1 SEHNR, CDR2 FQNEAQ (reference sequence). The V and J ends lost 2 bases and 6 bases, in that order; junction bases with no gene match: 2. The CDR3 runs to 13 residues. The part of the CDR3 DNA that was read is TGTGCCAGCAGCTTATCCAGGGGGGATACG. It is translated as CASSLSRGDT. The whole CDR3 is CASSLSRGDTQYF.

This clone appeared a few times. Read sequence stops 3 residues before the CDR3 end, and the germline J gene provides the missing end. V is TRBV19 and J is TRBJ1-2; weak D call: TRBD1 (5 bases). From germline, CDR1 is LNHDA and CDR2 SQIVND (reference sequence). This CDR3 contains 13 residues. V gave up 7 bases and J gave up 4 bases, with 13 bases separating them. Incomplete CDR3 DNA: TGTGCCAGTAACTACGGACAACCCTATGGC. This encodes CASNYGQPYG. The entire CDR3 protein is CASNYGQPYGYTF.

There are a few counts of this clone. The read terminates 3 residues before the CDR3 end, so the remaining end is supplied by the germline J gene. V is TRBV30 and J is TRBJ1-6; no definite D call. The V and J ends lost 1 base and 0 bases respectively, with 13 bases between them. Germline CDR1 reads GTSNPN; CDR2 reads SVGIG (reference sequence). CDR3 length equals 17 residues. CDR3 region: CAWSGQRTSSYNSPLHF. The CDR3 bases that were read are TGTGCCTGGAGTGGTCAGCGGACCAGCTCCTATAATTCACCC.

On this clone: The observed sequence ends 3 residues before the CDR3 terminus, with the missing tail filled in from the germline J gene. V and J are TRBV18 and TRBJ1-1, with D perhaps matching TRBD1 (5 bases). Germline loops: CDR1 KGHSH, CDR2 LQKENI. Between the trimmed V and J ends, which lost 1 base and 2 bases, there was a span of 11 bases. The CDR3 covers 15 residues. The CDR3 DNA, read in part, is TGTGCCAGCTCACCACTACCGGGGGGAAACACTGAA. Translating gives CASSPLPGGNTE. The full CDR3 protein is CASSPLPGGNTEAFF.